The rows below give T cell receptor beta chains drawn from one sample of a study of shared clonotypes between healthy human individuals. The table came from immunoSEQ multiplex PCR; TCRdb's copy has only in-frame clones and leaves some out. This sample has about 2.4 million clones, with under 95% found just once. Material for sequencing was naive CD4+ T cells from PBMCs. These receptors were obtained from a young man in good health. Some clones in this sample may be carry-over from other donors' samples. The CDR3 runs from the conserved cysteine through the conserved F or W. A D gene is named only where the DNA matches it firmly. The size of a clone is reported for some rows only, either as once, few or many, or as a class for expanded clones.

TRBJ1-2	TRBV10-3	few	NA	CAISEGAGGYTF	TGTGCCATCAGTGAGGGGGCTGGAGGCTACACCTTC
TRBJ2-5	TRBV28	NA	NA	CASSLVQPETQYF	TGTGCCAGCAGTTTGGTTCAGCCAGAGACCCAGTACTTC
TRBJ1-1	TRBV7-8	NA	NA	CASSLRENTEAFF	TGTGCCAGCAGCTTACGAGAGAACACTGAAGCTTTCTTT
TRBJ2-1	TRBV19	NA	TRBD2	CASRHTSGRTYNEQFF	TGTGCCAGTAGGCATACTAGCGGGAGGACCTACAATGAGCAGTTCTTC
TRBJ1-1	TRBV18	NA	NA	CASSPDSMNTEAFF	TGTGCCAGCTCACCGGACAGCATGAACACTGAAGCTTTCTTT
TRBJ2-7	TRBV27	NA	TRBD2	CASSPSPLAGGSYEQYF	TGTGCCAGCAGTCCCAGCCCCCTGGCGGGAGGAAGCTACGAGCAGTACTTC
TRBJ2-7	TRBV28	NA	TRBD2	CASSFGGSSYEQYF	TGTGCCAGCAGTTTCGGCGGGAGCTCCTACGAGCAGTACTTC
TRBJ1-1	TRBV6-1	NA	NA	CASSVRRNTEAFF	TGTGCCAGCAGTGTGCGGCGGAACACTGAAGCTTTCTTT
TRBJ1-5	TRBV30	NA	TRBD1	CAWNRDRNQPQHF	TGTGCCTGGAATAGGGACAGGAATCAGCCCCAGCATTTT
TRBJ1-1	TRBV28	NA	NA	CASSLSRAIEAFF	TGTGCCAGCAGTTTATCCAGGGCTATTGAAGCTTTCTTT
TRBJ1-4	TRBV15	NA	NA	CATSRDSPNEGLFF	TGTGCCACCAGCAGGGACAGTCCTAATGAGGGACTGTTTTTT
TRBJ1-6	TRBV6-6	NA	NA	CASRPREENNSPLHF	TGTGCCAGCAGGCCTCGCGAAGAAAATAATTCACCCCTCCACTTT
TRBJ1-2	TRBV2	NA	TRBD1	CASTPGQAPSYGYTF	TGTGCCAGCACCCCGGGACAGGCTCCCTCCTATGGCTACACCTTC
TRBJ2-5	TRBV10-2	NA	NA	CASSESWTPYQETQYF	TGCGCCAGCAGTGAGTCTTGGACACCGTACCAAGAGACCCAGTACTTC
TRBJ1-5	TRBV7-2	once	NA	CASSLGRDHPQHF	TGTGCCAGCAGCTTAGGGCGGGACCATCCCCAGCATTTT
TRBJ2-3	TRBV18	NA	NA	CASSPLGTTDTQYF	TGTGCCAGCTCACCCTTAGGGACCACAGATACGCAGTATTTT
TRBJ1-2	TRBV6-5	NA	NA	CASRRTGGRRDGYTF	TGTGCCAGCAGACGGACGGGAGGGAGGCGGGATGGCTACACCTTC
TRBJ2-7	TRBV23-1	NA	TRBD1	CASSQGTGRYEQYF	TGCGCCAGCAGTCAAGGGACAGGGAGATACGAGCAGTACTTC
TRBJ1-3	TRBV5-4	NA	NA	CASSLSPGTSNTIYF	TGTGCCAGCAGCCTGAGTCCCGGGACTAGCAACACCATATATTTT
TRBJ2-3	TRBV7-2	NA	NA	CASSPGADTQYF	TGTGCCAGCAGCCCCGGGGCAGATACGCAGTATTTT
TRBJ1-1	TRBV29-1	NA	NA	CSVRQDVNTEAFF	TGCAGCGTTAGACAGGATGTGAACACTGAAGCTTTCTTT
TRBJ1-2	TRBV5-1	NA	NA	CASSHGGDGLGYTF	TGCGCCAGCAGCCACGGAGGGGACGGTCTGGGCTACACCTTC
TRBJ1-1	TRBV7-2	NA	NA	CASSPGVAVTEAFF	TGTGCCAGCAGCCCAGGGGTGGCGGTCACTGAAGCTTTCTTT
TRBJ2-3	TRBV27	NA	TRBD2	CASTRIGAGGTDTQYF	TGTGCCAGCACAAGAATCGGGGCGGGAGGCACAGATACGCAGTATTTT
TRBJ2-1	TRBV5-1	NA	NA	CASSNRDGSYNEQFF	TGCGCCAGCAGCAACCGGGACGGTTCCTACAATGAGCAGTTCTTC
TRBJ2-5	TRBV14	NA	NA	CASSPRVIRETQYF	TGTGCCAGCAGCCCCCGGGTAATTCGAGAGACCCAGTACTTC
TRBJ2-7	TRBV7-2	NA	TRBD2	CASSLMASGPYEQYF	TGTGCCAGCAGCTTAATGGCTAGCGGGCCCTACGAGCAGTACTTC
TRBJ2-7	TRBV7-2	once	TRBD1	CASSQGQGTYEQYF	TGTGCCAGCAGCCAAGGACAGGGAACCTACGAGCAGTACTTC
TRBJ2-3	TRBV7-2	NA	TRBD2	CAGGSLVAGADTQYF	TGTGCCGGAGGGTCGTTGGTAGCGGGAGCAGATACGCAGTATTTT
TRBJ2-7	TRBV6-5	NA	NA	CASRPGITFEQYF	TGTGCCAGCAGGCCAGGGATTACCTTCGAGCAGTACTTC
TRBJ2-1	TRBV7-3	NA	NA	CASSSGRVGRAQDYNEQFF	TGTGCCAGCAGTTCCGGCCGGGTAGGGCGGGCCCAGGACTACAATGAGCAGTTCTTC
TRBJ1-2	TRBV7-3	NA	TRBD1	CASSYNRDRGRIDGYTF	TGTGCCAGCAGCTACAACCGGGACAGGGGACGGATCGATGGCTACACCTTC
TRBJ2-3	TRBV18	NA	NA	CASSPPGSAGTDTQYF	TGTGCCAGCTCACCACCAGGGAGCGCCGGCACAGATACGCAGTATTTT
TRBJ2-5	TRBV4-1	NA	TRBD2	CASSQVGLAGFETQYF	TGCGCCAGCAGCCAAGTCGGGCTAGCGGGTTTTGAGACCCAGTACTTC
TRBJ1-1	TRBV11-2	NA	NA	CASSRGDLNAEAFF	TGTGCCAGCAGCAGGGGGGATTTAAACGCTGAAGCTTTCTTT
TRBJ2-7	TRBV28	NA	NA	CASSPLGGQRYEQYF	TGTGCCAGCAGCCCCCTAGGAGGGCAGCGCTACGAGCAGTACTTC
TRBJ2-1	TRBV19	NA	TRBD2	CASMGTNSYNEQFF	TGTGCCAGTATGGGGACTAATTCCTACAATGAGCAGTTCTTC
TRBJ2-5	TRBV7-9	NA	NA	CASSPGHSQETQYF	TGTGCCAGCAGCCCCGGGCACAGCCAAGAGACCCAGTACTTC
TRBJ2-5	TRBV7-9	NA	TRBD2	CASSFSSGGTPQETQYF	TGTGCCAGCAGCTTCTCTAGCGGTGGGACCCCACAAGAGACCCAGTACTTC
TRBJ2-5	TRBV2	NA	TRBD2	CASSVLAGSNPRETQYF	TGTGCCAGCAGTGTGCTAGCGGGATCCAATCCACGAGAGACCCAGTACTTC
TRBJ2-7	TRBV6-5	NA	TRBD1	CASSSLQGGSYEQYF	TGTGCCAGCAGTTCCCTACAGGGGGGCTCCTACGAGCAGTACTTC
TRBJ1-1	TRBV5-1	NA	NA	CASSVPGNTEAFF	TGCGCCAGCAGCGTGCCGGGGAACACTGAAGCTTTCTTT
TRBJ2-5	TRBV5-1	NA	TRBD2	CASSQGTRGMETQYF	TGCGCCAGCAGCCAAGGGACTAGGGGTATGGAGACCCAGTACTTC
TRBJ2-7	TRBV29-1	NA	NA	CSVVGGLGISYEQYF	TGCAGCGTTGTAGGAGGGCTGGGGATTTCCTACGAGCAGTACTTC
TRBJ2-2	TRBV5-4	NA	NA	CASSKTRPGELFF	TGTGCCAGCAGCAAGACTAGACCCGGGGAGCTGTTTTTT
TRBJ2-2	TRBV5-1	NA	TRBD2	CASSATSGTTGELFF	TGCGCCAGCAGCGCGACTAGCGGAACCACCGGGGAGCTGTTTTTT